This TCR beta chain was sequenced during a study of cytomegalovirus exposure and HLA in healthy donors. The study, taken as a whole, reports: Being productive about 90% or about 30% of the time was typical of most TCR beta V segments in an earlier analysis. TCR beta V- and J-gene trimming was later associated with a missense DCLRE1C variant. An Asian-associated ancestry cluster reportedly showed fewer N-insertions than the roughly 670-donor mean in a later analysis. Across donors, most TCRs were seen rarely, yet some public ones were widespread.

As to this clone: As yet, its antigen is unknown.

With 60 Vbeta and 13 Jbeta primers, the PCR was carried out. Clones were read by immunoSEQ multiplex PCR, and TCRdb kept only the in-frame ones, dropping some. This sample yields about 70,000 clones, of which 70% to 90% are seen a single time; roughly 2% belongs to the top ten. The CDR3 has 13 amino acids. Unmatched junction bases numbered 4, after V lost 3 bases and J lost 10 bases. The V gene's germline CDR1 is KGHSH and CDR2 LQKENI. The origin of this receptor is a woman in her twenties or thirties in good health and CMV-seronegative. This chain connects TRBV18 to TRBJ1-4, with TRBD1 matching over 8 bases. The sequenced material came from PBMCs. The DNA for the CDR3 is TGTGCCAGCTCACCGGACAGGGCCGGAAAACTGTTTTTT. Protein: CASSPDRAGKLFF. The variable domain in full, completed from reference TRBV18 and TRBJ1-4, reads NAGVMQNPRHLVRRRGQEARLRCSPMKGHSHVYWYRQLPEEGLKFMVYLQKENIIDESGMPKERFSAEFPKEGPSILRIQQVVRGDSAAYFCASSPDRAGKLFFGSGTQLSVL.